This T cell receptor (beta chain) appears in the sequencing data of a study of identical twins. CDR1 is DFQATT, CDR2 SNEGSKA, per germline (reference sequence). V lost 3 bases and J lost 0, with 8 bases in between. The CDR3 sequence is 13 residues long. This clonotype was detected only a few times. TCRdb called the 5' RACE reads again in MiXCR, with one record for every CDR3 protein. The sample includes 500,000 to 600,000 distinct CDR3 sequences, less than 25% of them seen just once. Separately, the same data were catalogued under a study of T cells expressing NK-cell markers.

Material for sequencing was CD4+ T cells sorted from blood. This clonotype was sampled from a woman between 18 and 30 years old in good health. The chain joins TRBV20-1 to TRBJ1-2; TRBD1 is a possible D gene (5 bases). CDR3 nucleotides: TGCAGTGCTAGCACCAGGGCTAACTATGGCTACACCTTC. Translating gives CSASTRANYGYTF.